This T cell receptor (beta chain) came from a study of identical twins. Study-level results: Modelling underestimated the level of out-of-frame TCR alpha sharing observed in monozygotic twins. Zero-insertion analyses were open to partial confounding by invariant MAIT and iNKT cells.

With template switching, a universal primer site was added, and the cDNA carried unique molecular identifiers. Using its own MiXCR run on the 5' RACE reads, TCRdb lists one record per CDR3 protein. The sample includes fewer than 550,000 distinct CDR3 sequences, roughly an eighth seen only once; the top ten take approximately 0.98%. About this clonotype: Its antigen is still unknown.

All donors were healthy Caucasians. Separately, the same data were catalogued under a study of yellow fever vaccine responses in identical twins.

The TCR comes from a young woman in good health. Material: CD4+ T cells sorted from blood.

The CDR3 DNA reads TGTGCCAGCAGCTTAATGGCAGGGGAAAAAGAGACCCAGTACTTC. Its protein product is CASSLMAGEKETQYF. The rearrangement joins TRBV11-3 to TRBJ2-5; TRBD1 is a possible D gene (6 bases). V lost 2 bases, J lost 3 bases, and 13 bases lay in between. CDR3 length: 15 residues. In germline, CDR1 is SGHNT, CDR2 YENEEA. Supplemented by reference TRBV11-3 and TRBJ2-5, the full variable domain reads EAGVVQSPRYKIIEKKQPVAFWCNPISGHNTLYWYLQNLGQGPELLIRYENEEAVDDSQLPKDRFSAERLKGVDSTLKIQPAELGDSAVYLCASSLMAGEKETQYFGPGTRLLVL.